These 16 T cell receptor beta chains were sequenced from one sample in a study of human T cells and chemical hapten exposure. TCRdb passed the RACE reads through MiXCR, listing each CDR3 protein once. The sample includes tens of thousands of distinct CDR3 sequences, roughly a tenth of them seen just once. This sample's time point: patch test 3, about 24 weeks after DPC sensitization. The sample's treatment: therapeutic diphenylcyclopropenone sensitization with weekly scalp DPC. The sample in question was whole blood, obtained in connection with sensitization to the hapten diphenylcyclopropenone (DPC). These receptors all come from a woman aged 50 to 60 with alopecia areata. Some clones in this sample may be carry-over from other donors' samples.

This clonotype was detected many times. The chain has TRBV11-2 and TRBJ2-1, with D maybe TRBD2 (5 bases). Trimming took 5 bases from V and 1 from J, leaving 15 bases between them. Looked up from germline, CDR1 is SGHAT and CDR2 is FQNNGV. This CDR3 has 16 amino acids. CDR3 nucleotide sequence: TGTGCCAGCAGCCTAAGCGGAGGCGGTTCCTACAATGAGCAGTTCTTC. This translates into CASSLSGGGSYNEQFF.

This clonotype was picked up a small number of times. The genes are TRBV7-2 and TRBJ2-2; 9 nucleotides line up with TRBD1. The CDR3 runs 14 residues. The V gene's germline CDR1 is SGHTA and CDR2 FQGNSA. The V and J ends lost 6 bases and 7 bases, in that order; junction bases with no gene match: 6. CDR3 sequence: CASRQGAQGGELFF. The CDR3 nucleotides are TGTGCCAGCAGACAGGGGGCGCAGGGCGGGGAGCTGTTTTTT.

V gene TRBV29-1 combines with J gene TRBJ1-1; D remains ambiguous. CDR3 length: 12 amino acids. The V gene lost 7 bases and the J gene lost 1 base, with 10 bases spanning the gap. Germline-derived CDR1 and CDR2 are SQVTM and ANQGSEA. The CDR3 loop is CSAPDPNTEAFF. CDR3 coding DNA: TGCAGCGCCCCAGACCCGAACACTGAAGCTTTCTTT.

The sample holds a few counts of this clonotype. The chain joins TRBV6-4 to TRBJ2-3; 8 bases are shared with TRBD1. V shed 6 bases and J 5 bases; nucleotides not matched to a gene: 13. This CDR3 comprises 16 residues. CDR1 is MRHNA, CDR2 SNTAGT, per germline. The CDR3 sequence is CASSVYPGQAGDTQYF. The CDR3 coding sequence is TGTGCCAGCAGCGTTTATCCGGGACAGGCGGGAGATACGCAGTATTTT.

The table lists this clonotype with many counts. The chain employs TRBV19 and TRBJ1-5; possibly TRBD1 for D (6 bases). Between the trimmed V and J ends, which lost 3 bases and 2 bases, there was a span of 11 bases. Looked up from germline, CDR1 is LNHDA and CDR2 is SQIVND (reference sequence). The CDR3 covers 15 residues. Here the CDR3 DNA reads TGTGCCAGTAGTATCCCGGACAGTGGCAATCAGCCCCAGCATTTT. This codes for CASSIPDSGNQPQHF.

This clonotype was picked up many times. The V gene is TRBV20-1, the J gene TRBJ2-7, with 7 bases lining up with TRBD2. The CDR3 loop spans 11 amino acids. The J segment lost 6 bases and the V segment lost 6 bases, leaving 5 bases of the junction unmatched. Germline CDR1 DFQATT, CDR2 SNEGSKA (reference sequence). The CDR3, as DNA: TGCAGTGCATTCTTAGCGGGCGAGCAGTACTTC. This codes for CSAFLAGEQYF.

The chain uses TRBV20-1 and TRBJ2-7; 8 bases line up with TRBD2. The CDR3 has 12 residues. Germline loops: CDR1 DFQATT, CDR2 SNEGSKA (reference sequence). Unmatched junction bases numbered 6, after V lost 4 bases and J lost 7 bases. The CDR3 DNA follows: TGCAGTGCTACGGGAGGGCCTGGGGAGCAGTACTTC. Translation gives CSATGGPGEQYF.

The rearrangement uses TRBV6-6 and TRBJ1-5, with D possibly TRBD1 on 5 matching bases. V shed 4 bases and J shed 2 bases, with 21 bases lying between them. The CDR3 is 18 residues long. Germline V gene sequence: CDR1 MNHNY, CDR2 SVGAGI (reference sequence). The CDR3 reads CASSSDPPGRGGNQPQHF. In DNA form, the CDR3 reads TGTGCCAGCAGTTCGGATCCCCCGGGGCGCGGAGGCAATCAGCCCCAGCATTTT.

The chain's CDR3 is CSVGVGGNTEAFF. In nucleotides, the CDR3 is TGCAGCGTTGGGGTCGGGGGAAACACTGAAGCTTTCTTT. The chain employs TRBV29-1 and TRBJ1-1, with D tentatively TRBD1 (5 bases). Trimming shortened V by 4 bases and J by 2 bases, and 11 bases separated the two germline ends. The CDR3 spans 13 residues. Germline CDR1 is SQVTM and CDR2 is ANQGSEA.

V is TRBV20-1 and J is TRBJ2-1; TRBD2 matches at 10 bases. V lost 5 bases and J lost 7; bases outside the gene matches: 11. This CDR3 contains 15 residues. The germline CDR1 and CDR2 sequences are DFQATT and SNEGSKA (reference sequence). The CDR3 DNA sequence: TGCAGTGCTCCCACAGCGGGAGGGCCAATGAATGAGCAGTTCTTC. Its translation: CSAPTAGGPMNEQFF.

The J gene is TRBJ2-7, the V gene TRBV18; D is ambiguous. Trimming took 3 bases from V and 6 from J, leaving 12 bases between them. CDR3 length: 13 amino acids. Germline V CDR1 and CDR2: KGHSH, LQKENI. Written as DNA, the CDR3 is TGTGCCAGCTCACCCCAAAACACCGTCGAGCAGTACTTC. It translates to CASSPQNTVEQYF.

This clonotype was seen repeatedly, ten times or more. This chain links TRBV3-1 with TRBJ2-3, with 12 nucleotides matching TRBD2. CDR3 size: 16 residues. Trimming cost V 4 bases and J 5 bases; bases outside gene matches: 7. Germline CDR1 reads LGHDT; CDR2 reads YNNKEL (reference sequence). The CDR3 here is CASSPRLAGVEDTQYF. CDR3 in DNA: TGTGCCAGCAGCCCCCGACTAGCGGGAGTTGAAGATACGCAGTATTTT.

This clonotype was recorded at least ten times. This chain joins TRBV5-1 and TRBJ2-3; D is ambiguous. CDR1 is SGHRS and CDR2 is YFSETQ in the germline V gene. This CDR3 is built from 14 residues. V lost 1 base and J 0 bases, leaving 6 bases between the germline ends. The CDR3 loop reads CASSLPTSTDTQYF. The CDR3 region has the DNA TGCGCCAGCAGCTTGCCCACTAGCACAGATACGCAGTATTTT. The entire variable domain, with the rest obtained from reference TRBV5-1 and TRBJ2-3, is as follows: KAGVTQTPRYLIKTRGQQVTLSCSPISGHRSVSWYQQTPGQGLQFLFEYFSETQRNKGNFPGRFSGRQFSNSRSEMNVSTLELGDSALYLCASSLPTSTDTQYFGPGTRLTVL.

This chain connects TRBV20-1 to TRBJ1-1; D not certain. Germline CDR1 is DFQATT and CDR2 is SNEGSKA (reference sequence). Trimming left V 2 bases short and J 7 bases short, with 5 bases between. The CDR3 spans 10 residues. DNA for the CDR3: TGCAGTGCTAGAAAGGGTGAAGCTTTCTTT. Amino acids: CSARKGEAFF.

As concerns this clonotype: One junction end disagrees with the germline gene, perhaps due to a read error. The chain employs TRBV29-1 and TRBJ2-1; 9 bases are shared with TRBD2. Per the germline V gene, CDR1 is SQVTM and CDR2 is ANQGSEA. There are 10 residues in the CDR3. The CDR3 DNA reads as TGCAGCGTGGGCGGGACTAGCATCCTCTTC. Translated, it gives CSVGGTSILF.

This clonotype was detected many times. J is TRBJ2-2 and V is TRBV5-1, with 8 bases fitting TRBD2. Unmatched junction bases numbered 12, after V lost 2 bases and J lost 3 bases. The CDR3 is 18 residues long. CDR1 is SGHRS and CDR2 is YFSETQ in the germline V gene. The CDR3 reads CASSFRVTGTRYTGELFF. DNA of the CDR3: TGCGCCAGCAGCTTTCGGGTGACCGGGACTAGATACACCGGGGAGCTGTTTTTT.